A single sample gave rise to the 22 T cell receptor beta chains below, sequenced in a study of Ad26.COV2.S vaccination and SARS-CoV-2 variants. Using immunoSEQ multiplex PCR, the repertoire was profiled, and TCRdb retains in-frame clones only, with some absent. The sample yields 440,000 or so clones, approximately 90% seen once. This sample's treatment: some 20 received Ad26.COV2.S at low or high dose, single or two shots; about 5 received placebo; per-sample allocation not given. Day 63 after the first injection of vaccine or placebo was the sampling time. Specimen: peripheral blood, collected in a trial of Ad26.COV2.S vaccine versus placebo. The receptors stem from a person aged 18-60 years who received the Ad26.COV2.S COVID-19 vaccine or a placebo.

CDR3 DNA sequence: TGTGCCAGCTCACGCCTAGGTCGGACAGCAGCCTACGAGCAGTACTTC. Amino acid sequence: CASSRLGRTAAYEQYF. The chain uses TRBV18 and TRBJ2-7; perhaps TRBD1 as D (6 bases). Germline CDR1 KGHSH, CDR2 LQKENI. The CDR3 consists of 16 residues. Trimming removed 4 bases from V and 2 bases from J, with 18 bases in between.

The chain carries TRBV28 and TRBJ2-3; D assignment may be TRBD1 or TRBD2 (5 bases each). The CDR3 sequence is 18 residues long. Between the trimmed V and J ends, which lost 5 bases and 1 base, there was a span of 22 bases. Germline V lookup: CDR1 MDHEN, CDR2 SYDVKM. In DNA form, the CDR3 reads TGTGCCAGCAGTCCTGGATTCAGGGTTTGGGGAGGCACAGATACGCAGTATTTT. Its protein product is CASSPGFRVWGGTDTQYF.

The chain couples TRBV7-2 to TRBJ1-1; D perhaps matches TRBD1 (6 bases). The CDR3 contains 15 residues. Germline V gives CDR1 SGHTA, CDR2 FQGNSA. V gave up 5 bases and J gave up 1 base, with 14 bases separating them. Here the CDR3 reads CASSRGTPSNTEAFF. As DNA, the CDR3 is TGTGCCAGCAGCAGGGGGACACCCTCGAACACTGAAGCTTTCTTT.

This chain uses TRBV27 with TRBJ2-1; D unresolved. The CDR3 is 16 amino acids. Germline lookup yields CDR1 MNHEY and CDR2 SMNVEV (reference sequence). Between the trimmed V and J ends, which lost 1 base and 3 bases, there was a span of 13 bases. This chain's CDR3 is CASSLLLTSVYNEQFF. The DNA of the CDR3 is TGTGCCAGCAGTTTATTACTCACCTCGGTCTACAATGAGCAGTTCTTC.

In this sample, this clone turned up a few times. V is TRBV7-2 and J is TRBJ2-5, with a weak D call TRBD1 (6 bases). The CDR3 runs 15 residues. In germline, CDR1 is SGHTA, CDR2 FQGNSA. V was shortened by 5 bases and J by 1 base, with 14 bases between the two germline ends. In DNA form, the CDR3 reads TGTGCCAGCAGCCCCCTCCAGGGGCGCCAAGAGACCCAGTACTTC. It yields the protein CASSPLQGRQETQYF.

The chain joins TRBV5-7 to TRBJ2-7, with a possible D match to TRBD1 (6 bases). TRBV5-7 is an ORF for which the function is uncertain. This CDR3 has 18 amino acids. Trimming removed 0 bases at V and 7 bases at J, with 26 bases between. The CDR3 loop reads CASSLEDYKQGSRVEQYF. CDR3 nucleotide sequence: TGTGCCAGCAGCTTGGAAGATTATAAACAGGGCTCGCGGGTAGAGCAGTACTTC.

CDR3 amino acids: CASSPGVDGANVLTF. The CDR3 bases are TGTGCCAGCAGCCCGGGGGTTGATGGGGCCAACGTCCTGACTTTC. The chain uses TRBV6-2 or TRBV6-3 and TRBJ2-6, with D perhaps matching TRBD2 (6 bases). V was pared by 6 bases and J by 3 bases, with 12 bases between. The germline V gene has CDR1 MNHEY and CDR2 SVGEGT. CDR3 length: 15 amino acids.

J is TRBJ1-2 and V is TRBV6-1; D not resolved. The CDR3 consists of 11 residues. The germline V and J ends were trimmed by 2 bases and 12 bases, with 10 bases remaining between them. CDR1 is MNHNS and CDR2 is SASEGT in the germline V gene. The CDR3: CASSELESDTF. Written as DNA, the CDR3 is TGTGCCAGCAGTGAACTGGAATCAGACACCTTC.

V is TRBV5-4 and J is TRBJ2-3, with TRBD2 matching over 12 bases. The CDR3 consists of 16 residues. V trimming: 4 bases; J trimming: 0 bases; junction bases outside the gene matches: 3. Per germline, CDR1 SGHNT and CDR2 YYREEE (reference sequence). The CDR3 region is CASSSTSGGSTDTQYF. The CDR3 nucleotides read TGTGCCAGCAGCAGCACTAGCGGGGGGAGCACAGATACGCAGTATTTT.

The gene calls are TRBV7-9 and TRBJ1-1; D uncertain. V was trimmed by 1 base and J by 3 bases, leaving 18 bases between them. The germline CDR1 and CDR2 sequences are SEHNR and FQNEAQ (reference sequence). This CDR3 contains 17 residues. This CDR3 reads CASSLEWSGRRDTEAFF. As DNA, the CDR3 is TGTGCCAGCAGCTTAGAATGGTCGGGCAGGCGGGACACTGAAGCTTTCTTT.

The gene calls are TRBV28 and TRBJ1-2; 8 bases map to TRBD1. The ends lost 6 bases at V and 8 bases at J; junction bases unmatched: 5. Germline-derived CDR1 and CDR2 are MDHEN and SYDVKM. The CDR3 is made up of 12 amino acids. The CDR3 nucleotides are TGTGCCAGCAGGACAGGGGCTCGCGGCTACACCTTC. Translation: CASRTGARGYTF.

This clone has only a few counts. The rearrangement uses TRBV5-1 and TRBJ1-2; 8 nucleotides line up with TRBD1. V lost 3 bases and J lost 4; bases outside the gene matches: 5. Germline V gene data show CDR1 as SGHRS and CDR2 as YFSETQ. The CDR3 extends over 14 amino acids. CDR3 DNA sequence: TGCGCCAGCAGCTATGGGACAGGAAGCTATGGCTACACCTTC. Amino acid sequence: CASSYGTGSYGYTF.

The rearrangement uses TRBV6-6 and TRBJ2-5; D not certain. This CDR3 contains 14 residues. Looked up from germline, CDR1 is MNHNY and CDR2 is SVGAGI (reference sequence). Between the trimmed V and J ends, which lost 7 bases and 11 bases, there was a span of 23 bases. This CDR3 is CASTPGRGGVEQYF. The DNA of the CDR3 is TGTGCCAGCACCCCCGGCCGCGGTGGCGTAGAGCAGTACTTC.

The CDR3 sequence is CASSLWGEKAFF. CDR3 bases: TGTGCCAGCAGTTTATGGGGGGAGAAAGCTTTCTTT. The chain uses TRBV27 and TRBJ1-1, with a weak D call TRBD1 (5 bases). Germline-derived CDR1 and CDR2 are MNHEY and SMNVEV (reference sequence). The V end lost 1 base, the J end lost 9 bases, and 9 bases lay between the germline ends. The CDR3 loop spans 12 amino acids.

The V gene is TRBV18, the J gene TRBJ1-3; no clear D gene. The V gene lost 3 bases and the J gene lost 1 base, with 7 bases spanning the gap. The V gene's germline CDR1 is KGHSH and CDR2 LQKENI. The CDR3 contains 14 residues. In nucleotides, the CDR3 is TGTGCCAGCTCACCGGAGAGATCTGGAAACACCATATATTTT. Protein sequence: CASSPERSGNTIYF.

The CDR3 sequence is CASSQELGGNTGELFF. CDR3 bases: TGTGCCAGCAGCCAAGAGCTCGGGGGGAACACCGGGGAGCTGTTTTTT. The chain couples TRBV3-1 (or the pseudogene TRBV3-2) to TRBJ2-2, with D perhaps TRBD2 (6 bases). Between the trimmed V and J ends, which lost 0 bases and 1 base, there was a span of 9 bases. Germline CDR1 reads LGHDT; CDR2 reads YNNKEL (reference sequence). The CDR3 runs 16 residues.

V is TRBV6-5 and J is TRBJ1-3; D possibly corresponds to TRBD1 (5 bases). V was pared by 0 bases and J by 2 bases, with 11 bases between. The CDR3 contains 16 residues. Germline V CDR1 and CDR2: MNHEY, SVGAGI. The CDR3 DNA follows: TGTGCCAGCAGTTACTCGACGGGGACGGCTGGAAACACCATATATTTT. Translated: CASSYSTGTAGNTIYF.

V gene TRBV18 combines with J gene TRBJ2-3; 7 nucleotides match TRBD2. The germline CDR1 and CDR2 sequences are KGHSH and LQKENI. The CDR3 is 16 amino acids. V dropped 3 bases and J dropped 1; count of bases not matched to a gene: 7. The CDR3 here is CASSPRGTPGTDTQYF. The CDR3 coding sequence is TGTGCCAGCTCACCGCGGGGGACCCCAGGCACAGATACGCAGTATTTT.

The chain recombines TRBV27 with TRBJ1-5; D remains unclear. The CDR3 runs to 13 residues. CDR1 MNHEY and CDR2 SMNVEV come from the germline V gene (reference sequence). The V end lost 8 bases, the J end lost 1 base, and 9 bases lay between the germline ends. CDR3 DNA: TGTGCCAGCGGGCATGGGAGCAATCAGCCCCAGCATTTT. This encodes CASGHGSNQPQHF.

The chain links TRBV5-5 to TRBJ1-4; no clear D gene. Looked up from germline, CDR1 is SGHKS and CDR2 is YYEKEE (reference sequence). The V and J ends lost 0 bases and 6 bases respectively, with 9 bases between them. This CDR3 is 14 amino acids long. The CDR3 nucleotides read TGTGCCAGCAGCTTGGTCTATTTTGATGAAAAACTGTTTTTT. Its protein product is CASSLVYFDEKLFF. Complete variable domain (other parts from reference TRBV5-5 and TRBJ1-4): DAGVTQSPTHLIKTRGQQVTLRCSPISGHKSVSWYQQVLGQGPQFIFQYYEKEERGRGNFPDRFSARQFPNYSSELNVNALLLGDSALYLCASSLVYFDEKLFFGSGTQLSVL.

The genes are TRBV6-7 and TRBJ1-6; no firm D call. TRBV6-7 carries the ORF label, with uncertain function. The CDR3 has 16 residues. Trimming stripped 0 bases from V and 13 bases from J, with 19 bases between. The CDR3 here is CASSYSTVLGLDPLHF. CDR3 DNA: TGTGCCAGCAGTTACTCGACGGTTCTCGGGCTTGATCCCCTCCACTTT.

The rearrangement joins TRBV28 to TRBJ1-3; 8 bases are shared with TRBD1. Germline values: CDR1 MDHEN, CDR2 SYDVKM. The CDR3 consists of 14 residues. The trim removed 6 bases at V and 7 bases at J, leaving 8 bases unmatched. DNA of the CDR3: TGTGCCAGCAGGATTACAGGGGGTCGGAACACCATATATTTT. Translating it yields CASRITGGRNTIYF.